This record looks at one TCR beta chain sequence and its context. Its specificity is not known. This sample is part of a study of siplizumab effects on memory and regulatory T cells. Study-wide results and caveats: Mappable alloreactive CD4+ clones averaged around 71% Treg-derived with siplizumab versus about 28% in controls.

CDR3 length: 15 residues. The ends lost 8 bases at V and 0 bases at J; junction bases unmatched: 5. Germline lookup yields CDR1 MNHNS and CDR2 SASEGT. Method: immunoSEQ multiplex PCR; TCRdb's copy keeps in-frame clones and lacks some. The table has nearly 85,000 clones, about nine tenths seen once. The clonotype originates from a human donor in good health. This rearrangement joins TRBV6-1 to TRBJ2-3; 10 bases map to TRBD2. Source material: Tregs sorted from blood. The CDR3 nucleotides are TGTGCCAGCCGCGAGCGGGGGGGTAGCACAGATACGCAGTATTTT. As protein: CASRERGGSTDTQYF.